A single sample gave rise to the 13 T cell receptor beta chains below, sequenced in a study of blood T cell repertoires in COVID-19. Generated by immunoSEQ multiplex PCR, the TCRdb table keeps only in-frame clones and is missing some. The sample gives some 87,000 clones, 89% of which show up once; about 3.7% is in the top ten. The source material was peripheral blood. These receptors originate from a woman in her 70s with acute or convalescent COVID-19.

The chain joins TRBV28 to TRBJ1-1; 7 bases match TRBD1. V trimming: 8 bases; J trimming: 1 base; junction bases outside the gene matches: 13. The CDR3 sequence is 16 residues long. Germline V gene sequence: CDR1 MDHEN, CDR2 SYDVKM. CDR3 nucleotide sequence: TGTGCCAGCCTCAAGCGGAGGGGGCTCGGGAACACTGAAGCTTTCTTT. Translated, it gives CASLKRRGLGNTEAFF. The full variable domain, in which reference TRBV28 and TRBJ1-1 provide the parts outside the CDR3, is DVKVTQSSRYLVKRTGEKVFLECVQDMDHENMFWYRQDPGLGLRLIYFSYDVKMKEKGDIPEGYSVSREKKERFSLILESASTNQTSMYLCASLKRRGLGNTEAFFGQGTRLTVV.

The chain uses TRBV5-1 and TRBJ2-1; TRBD2 matches at 12 bases. The CDR3 is 15 amino acids. Germline V gene sequence: CDR1 SGHRS, CDR2 YFSETQ. Germline trimming cut 4 bases from V and 3 bases from J; bases unmatched to any gene: 2. For the CDR3, the DNA is TGCGCCAGCAGCCGACTAGCGGGGGACTACAATGAGCAGTTCTTC. Protein: CASSRLAGDYNEQFF.

The gene calls are TRBV4-1 and TRBJ2-5; 9 bases match TRBD1. V lost 1 base, J lost 8 bases, and 5 bases stayed unmatched. The CDR3 is made up of 14 amino acids. The V gene's germline CDR1 is MGHRA and CDR2 YSYEKL. The chain's CDR3 is CASSQAGTGNTQYF. For the CDR3, the DNA is TGCGCCAGCAGCCAAGCCGGGACAGGGAACACCCAGTACTTC.

The count of this clone is one. The chain combines TRBV24-1 with TRBJ1-2; D gene ambiguous. The CDR3 extends over 14 amino acids. The V gene lost 5 bases and the J gene lost 4 bases, with 13 bases spanning the gap. Germline-derived CDR1 and CDR2 are KGHDR and SFDVKD. CDR3 sequence reads: CATSVAGLSYGYTF. The CDR3 DNA sequence: TGTGCCACCAGTGTAGCGGGTTTATCCTATGGCTACACCTTC.

The chain employs TRBV19 and TRBJ1-5; TRBD1 matches at 7 bases. Germline CDR1 LNHDA, CDR2 SQIVND (reference sequence). The V gene end was trimmed by 4 bases and the J gene end by 7 bases; junction bases not matched to a gene: 4. CDR3 size: 13 residues. The DNA for the CDR3 is TGTGCCAGTAGTACGCACAGGGGCCAGCCCCAGCATTTT. This translates into CASSTHRGQPQHF.

The chain couples TRBV20-1 to TRBJ2-3; no clear D gene. The CDR3 sequence is 11 residues long. The V gene lost 6 bases and the J gene lost 10 bases, with 14 bases spanning the gap. Germline lookup yields CDR1 DFQATT and CDR2 SNEGSKA (reference sequence). The CDR3 bases are TGCAGTGCAAACATAGCCGAGGCGCAGTATTTT. This translates into CSANIAEAQYF.

In nucleotides, the CDR3 is TGCGCCAGCAGCTTGGGACTAGAGAGTGAGCAGTTCTTC. Its protein product is CASSLGLESEQFF. The chain is built from TRBV5-1 and TRBJ2-1, with a possible D match to TRBD2 (6 bases). This CDR3 contains 13 residues. Between the trimmed V and J ends, which lost 0 bases and 9 bases, there was a span of 10 bases. The germline V gene encodes CDR1 SGHRS and CDR2 YFSETQ.

The CDR3 DNA reads as TGTGCCAGCAGCGTGGGAGGGAACACTGAAGCTTTCTTT. Its protein is CASSVGGNTEAFF. The gene calls are TRBV14 and TRBJ1-1; D gene ambiguous. The ends were cut back, 5 bases at V and 1 base at J, with 8 bases in the middle. Germline V gives CDR1 SGHDN, CDR2 FVKESK. CDR3 length: 13 amino acids.

V is TRBV29-1 and J is TRBJ2-1, with 9 bases matching TRBD2. Germline CDR1 reads SQVTM; CDR2 reads ANQGSEA. V dropped 5 bases and J dropped 5; count of bases not matched to a gene: 7. The CDR3 consists of 14 residues. CDR3 amino acids: CSVRSGSFDNEQFF. The CDR3 region has the DNA TGCAGCGTTCGTAGCGGGAGTTTTGACAATGAGCAGTTCTTC.

This clone has a single count. The rearrangement uses TRBV6-5 and TRBJ2-5, with TRBD1 identical over 8 bases. With V trimmed by 6 bases and J by 2 bases, 5 bases remained unmatched. This CDR3 comprises 14 residues. Germline V gene sequence: CDR1 MNHEY, CDR2 SVGAGI. The CDR3 loop is CASRTRTGQETQYF. Here the CDR3 DNA reads TGTGCCAGCAGAACCCGGACAGGGCAAGAGACCCAGTACTTC.

The chain combines TRBV28 with TRBJ1-5; possibly TRBD1 for D (5 bases). There are 16 residues in the CDR3. Trimming left V 6 bases short and J 0 bases short, with 15 bases between. Germline assignment: CDR1 MDHEN and CDR2 SYDVKM. This chain's CDR3 is CASSLLGGFSNQPQHF. Written as DNA, the CDR3 is TGTGCCAGCAGCTTACTGGGGGGGTTTAGCAATCAGCCCCAGCATTTT.

The chain combines TRBV28 with TRBJ1-5, with a possible D match to TRBD1 (6 bases). The ends were cut back, 3 bases at V and 7 bases at J, with 10 bases in the middle. CDR1 and CDR2 (germline): MDHEN, SYDVKM. This CDR3 region has 13 residues. CDR3 nucleotide sequence: TGTGCCAGCAGTTTCAGGGGCGAACAGCCCCAGCATTTT. Residues: CASSFRGEQPQHF. The variable domain in full, completed from reference TRBV28 and TRBJ1-5, reads DVKVTQSSRYLVKRTGEKVFLECVQDMDHENMFWYRQDPGLGLRLIYFSYDVKMKEKGDIPEGYSVSREKKERFSLILESASTNQTSMYLCASSFRGEQPQHFGDGTRLSIL.

J is TRBJ2-3 and V is TRBV4-2; 8 bases are shared with TRBD1. Germline trimming cut 1 base from V and 2 bases from J; bases unmatched to any gene: 5. The CDR3 contains 16 residues. Germline values: CDR1 LGHNA, CDR2 YNFKEQ. The CDR3 sequence is CASSQVVTGVTDTQYF. The DNA of the CDR3 is TGTGCCAGCAGCCAAGTCGTGACAGGGGTCACAGATACGCAGTATTTT.